Below are 9 T cell receptor beta chains sequenced from a single sample in a study of cytomegalovirus exposure and HLA in healthy donors. PCR employed 60 Vbeta and 13 Jbeta primers. Produced via immunoSEQ multiplex PCR; TCRdb's table is partial and in-frame only. Of about 130,000 clones in the sample, around 74% were seen once. The sample comprised PBMCs. The receptors were sampled from a man aged 18 to 29 in good health and CMV-seropositive.

The gene calls are TRBV11-2 and TRBJ1-2; TRBD1 aligns across 7 bases. This CDR3 comprises 15 residues. V lost 0 bases, J lost 7 bases, and 8 bases stayed unmatched. Germline-derived CDR1 and CDR2 are SGHAT and FQNNGV. The CDR3: CASSLDSGTEFGYTF. The CDR3 region has the DNA TGTGCCAGCAGCTTAGATTCGGGGACAGAGTTTGGCTACACCTTC. The variable domain in full, completed from reference TRBV11-2 and TRBJ1-2, reads EAGVAQSPRYKIIEKRQSVAFWCNPISGHATLYWYQQILGQGPKLLIQFQNNGVVDDSQLPKDRFSAERLKGVDSTLKIQPAKLEDSAVYLCASSLDSGTEFGYTFGSGTRLTVV.

This chain uses TRBV28 with TRBJ1-1, with 8 nucleotides matching TRBD1. The CDR3 has 15 residues. The trim removed 2 bases at V and 11 bases at J, leaving 13 bases unmatched. Germline CDR1 MDHEN, CDR2 SYDVKM. The CDR3 nucleotides are TGTGCCAGCAGTTTAAAGGGAGGCACAGGGGGTTCTGCTTTCTTT. As protein: CASSLKGGTGGSAFF. Complete variable domain (other parts from reference TRBV28 and TRBJ1-1): DVKVTQSSRYLVKRTGEKVFLECVQDMDHENMFWYRQDPGLGLRLIYFSYDVKMKEKGDIPEGYSVSREKKERFSLILESASTNQTSMYLCASSLKGGTGGSAFFGQGTRLTVV.

V usage is TRBV7-9 and J usage is TRBJ2-1; TRBD2 might be the D (6 bases). Germline lookup yields CDR1 SEHNR and CDR2 FQNEAQ (reference sequence). This CDR3 is built from 15 residues. V lost 1 base and J 5 bases, leaving 12 bases between the germline ends. The CDR3 DNA reads TGTGCCAGCAGCTTAGTTAGCGGAGGGCACAATGAGCAGTTCTTC. Its translation is CASSLVSGGHNEQFF.

This chain links TRBV28 with TRBJ1-1, with D tentatively TRBD1 (5 bases). The V and J ends lost 2 bases and 1 base respectively, with 11 bases between them. The CDR3 is made up of 15 amino acids. CDR1 is MDHEN and CDR2 is SYDVKM in the germline V gene. The CDR3 DNA reads TGTGCCAGCAGTTTACCTGACAGACCGAACACTGAAGCTTTCTTT. Its protein is CASSLPDRPNTEAFF.

The chain is built from TRBV5-1 and TRBJ1-4, with unresolved D. The CDR3 spans 17 residues. V was pared by 0 bases and J by 0 bases, with 12 bases between. CDR1 SGHRS and CDR2 YFSETQ come from the germline V gene. The CDR3 region has the DNA TGCGCCAGCAGCTTGGGTGGCCAATTCGCAACTAATGAAAAACTGTTTTTT. This sequence encodes CASSLGGQFATNEKLFF.

The chain joins TRBV7-3 to TRBJ2-1, with 9 bases identical to TRBD2. The CDR3 length is 16 residues. Germline V gives CDR1 SGHTA, CDR2 FQGTGA. Trimming took 3 bases from V and 6 from J; bases not matched to a gene: 9. CDR3 protein: CASSLEGGLASNEQFF. DNA for the CDR3: TGTGCCAGCAGCTTGGAGGGAGGACTAGCGAGCAATGAGCAGTTCTTC.

V and J are TRBV28 and TRBJ1-5; tentative D call: TRBD1 (5 bases). V dropped 7 bases and J dropped 5 bases, with 15 bases sitting between them. The CDR3 loop spans 14 amino acids. Germline CDR1 MDHEN, CDR2 SYDVKM. CDR3 in amino acids: CASTLPGGYQPQHF. CDR3 nucleotide sequence: TGTGCCAGCACCCTCCCGGGGGGATATCAGCCCCAGCATTTT.

Comment on this clone: A read error may account for a junction end that differs from germline. J is TRBJ2-7 and V is TRBV19; 9 bases map to TRBD1. From germline, CDR1 is LNHDA and CDR2 SQIVND (reference sequence). CDR3 length: 15 amino acids. The CDR3 DNA sequence: TGTGCCAGTAGATTCCAGGGACAGGGCTCCTACGAGCAGTACTTT. Translating it yields CASRFQGQGSYEQYF.

The rearrangement joins TRBV19 to TRBJ1-1, with D perhaps TRBD1 (5 bases). Germline loops: CDR1 LNHDA, CDR2 SQIVND (reference sequence). Trimming removed 4 bases from V and 5 bases from J, with 11 bases in between. The CDR3 covers 13 residues. The CDR3 sequence is CASSTPGMTEAFF. CDR3 bases: TGTGCCAGTAGTACTCCAGGGATGACTGAAGCTTTCTTT.